This T cell receptor (beta chain) was sequenced for a study of blood T cell repertoires in COVID-19. Across the study: Samples came from the United States, Italy and Spain, spanning acute and convalescent COVID-19. The analysed material was cDNA or gDNA that came from T cells, B-cell-depleted T cells, or PBMCs.

Those enrolled in Seattle joined during active infection and were followed longitudinally afterward. In the original processing: Cell counts per sample came from amplifying reference gene primers. Sequencing used immunoSEQ multiplex PCR; TCRdb keeps in-frame clones, though not all of them. Clonal size and the V and J genes are those of that table, whereas D and trimming came from the DNA. This table has roughly 30,000 clones, around 90% appearing once. V was shortened by 6 bases and J by 10 bases, with 12 bases between the two germline ends. The V gene's germline CDR1 is MNHNY and CDR2 SVGAGI (reference sequence). The CDR3 consists of 12 residues.

V and J are TRBV6-6 and TRBJ1-4, with D uncertain. The specimen sequenced was peripheral blood. This TCR was sampled from a man aged 60 to 75 with COVID-19, enrolled during active disease. CDR3 sequence reads: CASSDLLGKLFF. The CDR3 nucleotides read TGTGCCAGCAGCGACTTACTGGGAAAACTGTTTTTT.